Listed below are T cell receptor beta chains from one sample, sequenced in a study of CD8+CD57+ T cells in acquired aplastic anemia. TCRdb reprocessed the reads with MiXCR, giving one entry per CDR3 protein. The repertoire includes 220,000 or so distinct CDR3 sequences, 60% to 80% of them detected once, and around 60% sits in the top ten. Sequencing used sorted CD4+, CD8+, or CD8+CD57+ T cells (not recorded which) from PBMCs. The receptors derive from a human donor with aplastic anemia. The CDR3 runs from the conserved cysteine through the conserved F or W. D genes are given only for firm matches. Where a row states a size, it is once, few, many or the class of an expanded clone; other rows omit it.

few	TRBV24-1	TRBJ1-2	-	CATSDLQGRYGYTF	TGTGCCACCAGTGACCTACAGGGAAGGTATGGCTACACCTTC
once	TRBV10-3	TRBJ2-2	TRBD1	CAISGWTGKNTGELFF	TGTGCCATCAGTGGGTGGACAGGGAAGAACACCGGGGAGCTGTTTTTT
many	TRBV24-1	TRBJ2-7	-	CATSGSDYEQYF	TGTGCCACCAGTGGTTCAGACTACGAGCAGTACTTC
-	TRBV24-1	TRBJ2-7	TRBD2	CATSLAGGYEQYF	TGTGCCACCTCACTAGCGGGAGGGTACGAGCAGTACTTC
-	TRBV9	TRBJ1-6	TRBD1	CASSASTRTGDSPLHF	TGTGCCAGCAGCGCCTCCACCCGGACAGGGGATTCACCCCTCCACTTT
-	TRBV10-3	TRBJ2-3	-	CAISEVSKSPDTQYF	TGTGCCATCAGTGAAGTCTCCAAATCTCCAGATACGCAGTATTTT
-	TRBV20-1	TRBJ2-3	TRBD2	CSARDPPVSGTRGSSTDTQYF	TGCAGTGCTAGAGATCCCCCCGTTAGCGGGACGCGGGGGAGCTCCACAGATACGCAGTATTTT
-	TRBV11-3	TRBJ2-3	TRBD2	CVSSLGEGRFTDTQYF	TGTGTCAGCAGCTTAGGGGAGGGTCGTTTCACAGATACGCAGTATTTT
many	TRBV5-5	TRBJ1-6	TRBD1	CASSFPGQPSNSPLHF	TGTGCCAGCAGCTTTCCGGGACAGCCGTCAAATTCACCCCTCCACTTT
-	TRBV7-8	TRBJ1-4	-	CASSPKGGATNEKLFF	TGTGCCAGCAGCCCAAAGGGCGGTGCAACTAATGAAAAACTGTTTTTT
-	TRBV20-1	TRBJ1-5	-	CSARDALDQPQHF	TGCAGTGCTAGAGACGCCCTTGATCAGCCCCAGCATTTT
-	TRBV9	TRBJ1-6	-	CASGAGERSPLHF	TGTGCCAGCGGGGCAGGGGAGCGTTCACCCCTCCACTTT
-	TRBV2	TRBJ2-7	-	CASSEFGGIYEQYF	TGTGCCAGCAGTGAATTCGGGGGCATCTACGAGCAGTACTTC
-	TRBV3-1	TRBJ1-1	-	CASSQVQGGTEAFF	TGTGCCAGCAGCCAAGTTCAGGGAGGAACTGAAGCTTTCTTT
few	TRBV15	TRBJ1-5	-	CATSRAGQGWNQPQHF	TGTGCCACCAGCAGAGCGGGGCAGGGATGGAATCAGCCCCAGCATTTT
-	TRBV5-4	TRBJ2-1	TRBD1	CASSLEQGQEQFF	TGTGCCAGCAGCTTGGAGCAGGGACAGGAGCAGTTCTTC
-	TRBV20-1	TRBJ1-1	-	CSAPGRGGEAFF	TGCAGTGCCCCCGGCAGGGGAGGTGAAGCTTTCTTT
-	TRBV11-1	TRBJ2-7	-	CASSLTSGFLYEQYF	TGTGCCAGCAGCTTAACCAGCGGGTTCTTATACGAGCAGTACTTC
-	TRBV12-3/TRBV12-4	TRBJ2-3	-	CASSSGGAQVDTQYF	TGTGCCAGCAGTTCGGGCGGGGCGCAAGTAGATACGCAGTATTTT
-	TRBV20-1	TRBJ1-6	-	CSARDALGSSYISPLHF	TGCAGTGCTAGAGATGCCCTAGGGAGCTCCTATATTTCACCCCTCCACTTT